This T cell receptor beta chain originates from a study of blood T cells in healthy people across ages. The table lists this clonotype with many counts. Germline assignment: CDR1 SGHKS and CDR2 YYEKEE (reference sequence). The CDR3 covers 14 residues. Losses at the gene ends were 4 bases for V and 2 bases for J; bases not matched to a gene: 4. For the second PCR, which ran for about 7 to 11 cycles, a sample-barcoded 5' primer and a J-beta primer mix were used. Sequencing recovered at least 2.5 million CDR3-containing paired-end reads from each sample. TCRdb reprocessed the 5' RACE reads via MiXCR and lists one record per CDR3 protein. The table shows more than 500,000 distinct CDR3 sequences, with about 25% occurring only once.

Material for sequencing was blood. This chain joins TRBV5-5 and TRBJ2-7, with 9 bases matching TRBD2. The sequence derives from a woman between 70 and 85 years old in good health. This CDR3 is CASSPQRGAYEQYF. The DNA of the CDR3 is TGTGCCAGCAGCCCTCAGCGGGGGGCCTACGAGCAGTACTTC.